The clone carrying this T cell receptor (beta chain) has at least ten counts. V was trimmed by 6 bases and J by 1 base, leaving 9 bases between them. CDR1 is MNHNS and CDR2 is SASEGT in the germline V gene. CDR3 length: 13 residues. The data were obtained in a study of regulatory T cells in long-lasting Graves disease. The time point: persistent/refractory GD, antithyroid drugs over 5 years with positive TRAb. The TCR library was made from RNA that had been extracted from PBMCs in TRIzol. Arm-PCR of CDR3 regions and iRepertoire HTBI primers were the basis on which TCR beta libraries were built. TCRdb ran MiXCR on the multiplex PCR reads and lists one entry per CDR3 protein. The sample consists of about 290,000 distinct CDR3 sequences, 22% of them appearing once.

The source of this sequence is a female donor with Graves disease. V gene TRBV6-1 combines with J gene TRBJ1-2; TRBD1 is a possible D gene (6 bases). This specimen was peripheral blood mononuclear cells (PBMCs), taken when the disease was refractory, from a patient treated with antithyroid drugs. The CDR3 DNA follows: TGTGCCAGCAGCCGGGACATTAACTATGGCTACACCTTC. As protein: CASSRDINYGYTF.